In its sample, the clone carrying this T cell receptor beta chain was seen once. These data belong to a study of blood T cell repertoires in COVID-19. About the study: Researchers got acute and convalescent COVID-19 samples from the United States, Italy and Spain. Sample material is recorded as cDNA or gDNA derived from T cells, B-cell-depleted T cells, or PBMCs.

Trimming pared 3 bases from V and 6 bases from J, leaving 14 bases between. The germline V gene has CDR1 KGHDR and CDR2 SFDVKD. The CDR3 covers 15 residues. Authors' data handling: Nucleated cell counts were estimated from reference gene primer amplification. Clones were read by immunoSEQ multiplex PCR, and TCRdb kept only the in-frame ones, dropping some. Clone size and the V and J calls come from that table; the DNA yielded D and trimming. In the table there are nearly 40,000 clones, 75% to 90% of which are singletons. This clonotype originated in a woman between 70 and 85 years old with acute or convalescent COVID-19. Source material: peripheral blood. V usage is TRBV24-1 and J usage is TRBJ2-1; perhaps TRBD2 as D (6 bases). This CDR3 reads CATSDGPQGGNEQFF. The CDR3 DNA sequence: TGTGCCACCAGTGATGGACCCCAGGGAGGCAATGAGCAGTTCTTC.